This T cell receptor (beta chain) is from a study of human T cells and chemical hapten exposure (dated by TCRdb to the early 2020s). At the level of the whole study: For sensitization, 2% DPC in acetone was applied to a roughly 2 cm by roughly 2 cm area of upper inner arm skin. Throughout the roughly 26-week study period, patients were also given weekly therapeutic DPC doses on the scalp. Patch testing on the upper back used Finn chambers containing 0.01% DPC, with scoring done after 6 days according to International Contact Dermatitis Research Group standards. The patient cohort, mostly female, included alopecia areata with under or over 50% scalp involvement, alopecia totalis and alopecia universalis. Libraries were combined into a pool for sequencing, and differences in TCR yield between samples came mainly from small differences in library volumes within the pool. In alopecia patients, the study followed how the peripheral blood TCR repertoire changed in vivo over primary and secondary sensitization to diphenylcyclopropenone (DPC), a hapten. Blood was sampled from patients pre-sensitization (week 0) and at 2, 6 and about 24 weeks after DPC sensitization. For TCR sequencing, blood came from about 28 alopecia patients at anywhere from one to four time points (pre-sensitization, 2, 6 and 24 weeks).

Library preparation was by RACE. The data were produced on a NextSeq 500. During library preparation, unique molecular identifiers were attached to individual cDNA molecules so that TCRs could be counted quantitatively and reproducibly. From each blood RNA sample, both TCR alpha and TCR beta chains were sequenced. For the original study's pipeline: A median of roughly 100,000 TCRs per sample was observed, with a range of roughly 23,224 to 700,000. The Decombinator software suite was used to annotate V, J and CDR3 in the TCR reads. For the PS versus PT1 abundance plots, all samples were subsampled to the same number of TCRs (28,000). TCRs were defined as expanded if absent before sensitization and observed at least eight times at the 2-week time point. The public reads were quality trimmed at Q25 with fastp and then assembled into clones with MiXCR by TCRdb, keeping productive beta chains. For every CDR3 protein sequence, its rows merge into one entry that carries the most common genes and DNA. The V and J calls and clone size are TCRdb's, not the authors'. The sample table shows some 380,000 distinct CDR3 sequences, and nearly 5% are seen once. The ten largest make up under 3% of the sample.

Broader findings and caveats from the paper: Repeated subsampling changed both the strength of the expansion versus patch-test correlation and the threshold at which that correlation became significant. Compared with pre-sensitization or healthy control sets, expanded TCRs formed significantly more large CDR3 similarity clusters, which is consistent with antigen-driven responses. Patch test score correlated positively with the number of PT1 expanded TCRs, reaching significance at thresholds 8, 16 and 32 but not at 4. Because all patients had alopecia, a presumed autoimmune disease, the immune response of the patients might differ from that of healthy individuals. No change with DPC sensitization was found in the number of TCRs above 1 in 1000 frequency, and no evidence of global repertoire structure alterations was found.

The time point label, as the study defines it: patch test 1, 2 weeks after DPC sensitization. The treatment or condition label, as the study defines it: therapeutic diphenylcyclopropenone sensitization with weekly scalp DPC. Blood at each patch-test visit was drawn before the patch test was applied. Patients were considered eligible if aged 18 to 70, diagnosed with alopecia and deemed suitable for DPC therapy, and patients were excluded if pregnant. Total RNA was extracted from unfractionated whole blood collected in Tempus Blood RNA tubes. This clonotype was observed many times. Its antigen is not yet known. No per-base quality is available; no much larger clone lies one base away. The germline ends are 11 bases apart after V is trimmed by 4 bases and J by 0 bases. Including the terminal cysteine and phenylalanine, the CDR3 comprises 14 residues. Solely the CDR3 DNA is kept, with 42 bases framed from the first base. CDR1 and CDR2 are drawn from the germline V gene (reference sequence): DFQATT, SNEGSKA.

Rearrangement joined TRBV20-1 to TRBJ2-3; the D gene identity is not certain. The sequence was collected from a woman aged 45-59 years with alopecia areata. Some clones in this sample may be carry-over from other donors' samples. The sequences come from whole blood, collected in connection with sensitization to the hapten diphenylcyclopropenone (DPC). The CDR3 amino acid sequence is: CSATRGSSTDTQYF. The nucleotide sequence is given as TGCAGTGCTACTAGAGGCTCTAGCACAGATACGCAGTATTTT.